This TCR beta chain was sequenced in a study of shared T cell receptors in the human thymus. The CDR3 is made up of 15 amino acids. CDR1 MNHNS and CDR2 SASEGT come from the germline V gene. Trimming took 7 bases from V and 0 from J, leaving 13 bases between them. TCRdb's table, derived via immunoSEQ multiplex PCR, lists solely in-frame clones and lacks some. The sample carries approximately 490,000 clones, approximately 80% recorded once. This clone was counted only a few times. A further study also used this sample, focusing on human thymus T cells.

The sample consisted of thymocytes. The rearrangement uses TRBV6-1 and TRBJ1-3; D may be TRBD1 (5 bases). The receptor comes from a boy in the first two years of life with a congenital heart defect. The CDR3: CASNPGLSSGNTIYF. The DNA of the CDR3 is TGTGCCAGCAATCCGGGACTGAGCTCTGGAAACACCATATATTTT.